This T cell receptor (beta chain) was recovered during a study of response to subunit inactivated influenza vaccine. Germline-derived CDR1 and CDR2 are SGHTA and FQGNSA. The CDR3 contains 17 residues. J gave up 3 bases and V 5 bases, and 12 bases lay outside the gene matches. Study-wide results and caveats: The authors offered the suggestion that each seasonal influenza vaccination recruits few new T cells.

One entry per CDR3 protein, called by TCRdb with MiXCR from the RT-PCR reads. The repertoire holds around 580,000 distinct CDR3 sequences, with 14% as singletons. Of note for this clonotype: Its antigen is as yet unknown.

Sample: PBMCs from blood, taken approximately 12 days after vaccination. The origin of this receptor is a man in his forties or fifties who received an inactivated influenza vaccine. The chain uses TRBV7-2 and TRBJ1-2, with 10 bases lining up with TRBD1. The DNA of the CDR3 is TGTGCCAGCAGCCGAAAACCACCCGGGACAGGGGACTATGGCTACACCTTC. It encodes CASSRKPPGTGDYGYTF. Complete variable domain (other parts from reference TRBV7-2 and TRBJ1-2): GAGVSQSPSNKVTEKGKDVELRCDPISGHTALYWYRQSLGQGLEFLIYFQGNSAPDKSGLPSDRFSAERTGGSVSTLTIQRTQQEDSAVYLCASSRKPPGTGDYGYTFGSGTRLTVV.